This entry concerns a single T cell receptor (beta chain). The antigen remains unidentified. The entry originates in a study of identical twins. Study-wide results and caveats: Among monozygotic twins, out-of-frame TCR alpha sharing exceeded what models predicted. Beta clonotypes that were abundant in cord blood contained fewer insertions, a pattern absent from memory repertoires.

TCRdb recomputed calls from the 5' RACE reads with MiXCR, one row per CDR3 protein. The sample contains under 900,000 distinct CDR3 sequences, 12% of which appear only once. V trimming: 5 bases; J trimming: 7 bases; junction bases outside the gene matches: 12. The CDR3 length is 18 residues. This sample was shared with a second study, whose subject was yellow fever vaccine responses in identical twins. This second report adds: Twin vaccine T cell responses reportedly seemed partly convergent, partly personalized.

This TCR was sampled from a woman aged 18-29 years in good health. The sample was PBMCs. The rearrangement links TRBV12-3 or TRBV12-4 to TRBJ2-1; 15 bases are a match to TRBD2. This chain's CDR3 is CASSLDSPGLAGGNEQFF. In DNA, the CDR3 is TGTGCCAGCAGTCTAGACAGTCCGGGACTAGCGGGGGGAAATGAGCAGTTCTTC.